This T cell receptor beta chain is from a study of CD8+ T cells in alopecia areata. Study-wide background: Those receiving the skin were approximately 7-11-week-old female C3H/HeJ mice, whose grafts came from roughly 6-12-month-old C3H/HeJ donors with spontaneous alopecia.

Sorting of pooled cutaneous lymph node cells was based on CD4, CD8alpha, NKG2D, NKG2ACE and other markers. CDR1 and CDR2 (germline): NSQYPW, LRSPGD (reference sequence). The CDR3 is made up of 16 amino acids. Study-level results: Normal skin's resident alphabeta T cells are also sequenced in scalp samples. Mice showed TCR sharing more clearly than patients did, possibly owing to HLA. Across lesional scalp, and particularly alopecia totalis/universalis, clonality surpassed that of normal scalp.

This clone was detected only a few times. Its target is unknown. Gene names and germline match the mouse. The CDR3 extends 4 residues past the end of the read, so its final part is completed from the germline J gene. cDNA reverse transcribed from extracted RNA served as the sequencing template. Measured with immunoSEQ multiplex PCR; TCRdb has only the in-frame clones, and not every one. The sample was found to contain approximately 280,000 clones, and every one recurs. The source of this sequence is a C3H/HeJ mouse with alopecia areata. MHC haplotype of the strain: H2-k. This chain connects TRBV1 to TRBJ2-4; TRBD2 agrees at 7 bases. The sample was CD4+ T cells sorted from a lymph node. The sequenced CDR3 bases are TGCACCTGCAGTGCAGATGGGGTGGGGGGTTGGAAC. It encodes CTCSADGVGGWN. The whole CDR3 sequence is CTCSADGVGGWNTLYF.